The present T cell receptor (beta chain) was sequenced within a study of tumor-infiltrating lymphocytes in primary liver carcinoma. In the study overall: Each of the samples returned roughly 3.65 to 7.5 million productive TCRbeta reads (a yield similar across tissue types). Findings and caveats of the study: Tumor samples exhibited a significantly greater top-250-clone fraction than blood samples (p = 0.039). Between tumor regions, pairs overlapped more than tumor-adjacent and tumor-blood pairs did.

CDR1 is MNHNS and CDR2 is SASEGT in the germline V gene. The CDR3 spans 16 residues. A constant-region primer served to make TCR beta cDNA from about 0.5 ug total RNA. Libraries of TCR beta came from three nested multiplex PCR rounds with slightly modified ARM-PCR. Researchers ran the first two PCR rounds for ten to eleven cycles each with TRBV1-TRBV30 forward primers and a C-beta reverse primer. TCRdb redid the calling of the multiplex PCR reads with MiXCR, one entry per CDR3 protein. The data contain 300,000 to 400,000 distinct CDR3 sequences, 55% to 65% of them singletons. The blood RNA (from unsorted whole blood) was obtained, and germline DNA was also extracted. In regard to this clonotype: What it binds is unknown. Given the absence of the conserved phenylalanine or tryptophan at the CDR3 end, a read error is likely.

The rearrangement joins TRBV6-1 to TRBJ2-1, with 7 bases that match TRBD2. The sequenced sample consisted of peripheral blood. This sequence was found in a middle-aged man with primary liver carcinoma and hepatitis B virus infection. CDR3 in amino acids: CDSSERLAGSYNEQFS. The CDR3, as DNA: TGTGACAGCAGTGAGCGTTTAGCGGGCTCCTACAATGAGCAGTTCTCC.